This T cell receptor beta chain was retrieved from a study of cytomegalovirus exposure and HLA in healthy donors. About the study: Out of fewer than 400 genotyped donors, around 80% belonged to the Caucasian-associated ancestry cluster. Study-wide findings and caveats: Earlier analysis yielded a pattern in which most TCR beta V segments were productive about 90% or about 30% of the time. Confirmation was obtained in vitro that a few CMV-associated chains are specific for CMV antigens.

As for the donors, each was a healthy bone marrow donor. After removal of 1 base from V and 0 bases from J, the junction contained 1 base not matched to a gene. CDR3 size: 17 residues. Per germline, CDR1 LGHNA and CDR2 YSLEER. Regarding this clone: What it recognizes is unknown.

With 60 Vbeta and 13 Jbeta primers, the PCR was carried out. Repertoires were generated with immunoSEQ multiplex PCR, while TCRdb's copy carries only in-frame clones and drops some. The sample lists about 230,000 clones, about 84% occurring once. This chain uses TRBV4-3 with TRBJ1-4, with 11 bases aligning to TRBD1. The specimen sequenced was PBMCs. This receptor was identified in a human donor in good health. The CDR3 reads CASSQGTGGATNEKLFF. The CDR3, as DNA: TGCGCCAGCAGCCAAGGGACAGGGGGCGCAACTAATGAAAAACTGTTTTTT.